This T cell receptor beta chain was obtained from a study of identical twins. The table lists this clonotype with many counts. Germline V CDR1 and CDR2: SQVTM, ANQGSEA. The CDR3 runs 12 residues. Trimming stripped 4 bases from V and 2 bases from J, with 9 bases between. TCRdb called the 5' RACE reads again in MiXCR, with one record for every CDR3 protein. The data hold 450,000 or so distinct CDR3 sequences, with 18% observed a single time. This receptor was taken from a man in his fifties in good health. The sequenced sample consisted of naive T cells sorted from blood. The chain links TRBV29-1 to TRBJ2-7, with D perhaps assigned TRBD1 or TRBD2 (5 bases each). This CDR3 reads CSVGGVAYEQYF. The CDR3 region has the DNA TGCAGCGTTGGAGGGGTAGCCTACGAGCAGTACTTC.